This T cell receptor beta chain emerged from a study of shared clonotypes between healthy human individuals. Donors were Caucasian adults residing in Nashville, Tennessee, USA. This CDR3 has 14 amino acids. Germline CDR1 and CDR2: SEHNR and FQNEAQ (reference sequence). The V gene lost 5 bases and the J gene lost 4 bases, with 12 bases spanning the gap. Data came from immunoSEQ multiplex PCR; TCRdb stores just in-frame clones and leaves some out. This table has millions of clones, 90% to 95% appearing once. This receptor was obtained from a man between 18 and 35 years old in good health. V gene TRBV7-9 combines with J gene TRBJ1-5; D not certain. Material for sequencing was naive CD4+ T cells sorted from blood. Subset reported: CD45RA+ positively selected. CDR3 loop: CASSDGRSNQPQHF. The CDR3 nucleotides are TGTGCCAGCAGCGATGGACGGTCTAATCAGCCCCAGCATTTT.